This TCR beta chain comes out of a study of response to subunit inactivated influenza vaccine. The study, taken as a whole, reports: Each seasonal flu vaccination may recruit only limited new T cells, authors suggested.

This clonotype was observed a handful of times. Its antigen is unidentified. V shed 2 bases and J 2 bases; nucleotides not matched to a gene: 3. This CDR3 region has 16 residues. TCRdb analysed the RT-PCR reads with MiXCR anew, one entry per CDR3 protein. The sample consists of fewer than 400,000 distinct CDR3 sequences, 21% of them appearing once. V is TRBV12-3 or TRBV12-4 and J is TRBJ2-6, with 7 nucleotides matching TRBD2. The sequencing used PBMCs from blood, collected about 20 months after vaccination. The clonotype comes from a man between 50 and 69 years old who received an inactivated influenza vaccine. CDR3 protein: CASSLSGVTGANVLTF. The CDR3 DNA is TGTGCCAGCAGTTTAAGCGGGGTTACTGGGGCCAACGTCCTGACTTTC.